This is a list of T cell receptor beta chains from one sample in a study of T cell responses to AZD1222 COVID-19 vaccine. The table came from immunoSEQ multiplex PCR; TCRdb's copy has only in-frame clones and leaves some out. The sample lists around 86,000 clones; roughly 89% were seen once. The sequencing used peripheral blood, collected on day 0 of AZD1222 vaccination. Receptors originate from an adult in good health. The CDR3 runs from the conserved cysteine through the conserved F or W. The order of the fields is D gene, V gene, clone size, CDR3 length, J gene, CDR3 protein, CDR3 DNA. D genes are given only for firm matches. Size tells how often a clone was seen (once, few, many) or the class of an expanded clone, and some rows leave it out.

TRBD1,TRBV18,-,14,TRBJ1-5,CASSPGTGNQPQHF,TGTGCCAGCTCACCCGGGACAGGGAATCAGCCCCAGCATTTT
-,TRBV27,-,10,TRBJ2-7,CASSSFEQYF,TGTGCCAGCAGTTCGTTCGAGCAGTACTTC
-,TRBV6-2/TRBV6-3,-,15,TRBJ1-5,CASSYRQYSNQPQHF,TGTGCCAGCAGTTACCGGCAGTATAGCAATCAGCCCCAGCATTTT
-,TRBV7-2,-,13,TRBJ1-1,CASSLSVGGEAFF,TGTGCCAGCAGCTTGTCCGTGGGGGGAGAAGCTTTCTTT
-,TRBV3-1/TRBV3-2,once,13,TRBJ1-6,CASSQVVDSPLHF,TGTGCCAGCAGCCAAGTTGTGGACTCACCCCTCCACTTT
TRBD2,TRBV30,-,15,TRBJ2-3,CAWSRGGGAADTQYF,TGTGCCTGGAGTCGGGGCGGGGGGGCGGCAGATACGCAGTATTTT
-,TRBV21-1,-,18,TRBJ1-6,CASSFEPGQSSYNSPLHF,TGTGCCAGCAGCTTTGAGCCCGGGCAGAGCTCCTATAATTCACCCCTCCACTTT
TRBD1,TRBV6-5,once,14,TRBJ1-1,CASSYVTGASEAFF,TGTGCCAGCAGTTACGTGACAGGGGCTTCTGAAGCTTTCTTT
-,TRBV4-1,-,13,TRBJ1-5,CASSQDLPAPQHF,TGCGCCAGCAGCCAAGATCTACCGGCGCCCCAGCATTTT
TRBD1,TRBV3-1/TRBV3-2,-,14,TRBJ1-4,CASSPRGQNEKLFF,TGTGCCAGCAGCCCGAGGGGACAGAATGAAAAACTGTTTTTT
TRBD1,TRBV10-3,-,14,TRBJ1-6,CAIRPTGHSSPLHF,TGTGCCATCAGACCGACAGGGCACAGTTCACCCCTCCACTTT